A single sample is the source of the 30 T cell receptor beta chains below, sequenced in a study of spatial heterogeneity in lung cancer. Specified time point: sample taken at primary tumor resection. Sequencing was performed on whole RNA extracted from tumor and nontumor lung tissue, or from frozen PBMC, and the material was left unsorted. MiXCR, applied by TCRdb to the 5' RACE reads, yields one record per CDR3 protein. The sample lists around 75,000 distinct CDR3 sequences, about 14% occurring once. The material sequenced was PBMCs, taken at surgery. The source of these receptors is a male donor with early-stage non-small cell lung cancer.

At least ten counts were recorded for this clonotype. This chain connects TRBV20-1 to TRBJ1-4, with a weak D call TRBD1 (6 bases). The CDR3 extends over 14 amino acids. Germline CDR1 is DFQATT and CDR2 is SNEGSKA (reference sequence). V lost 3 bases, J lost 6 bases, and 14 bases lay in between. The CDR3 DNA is TGCAGTGCTAGCAGACAGGTCTCGGATGAAAAACTGTTTTTT. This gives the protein CSASRQVSDEKLFF.

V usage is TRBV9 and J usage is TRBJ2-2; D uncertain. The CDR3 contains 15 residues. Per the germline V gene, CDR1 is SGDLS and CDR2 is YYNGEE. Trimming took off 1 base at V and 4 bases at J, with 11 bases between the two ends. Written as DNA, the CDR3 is TGTGCCAGCAGCGTAATGGGGTCTAGCACCGGGGAGCTGTTTTTT. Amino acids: CASSVMGSSTGELFF. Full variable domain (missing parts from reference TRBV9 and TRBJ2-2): DSGVTQTPKHLITATGQRVTLRCSPRSGDLSVYWYQQSLDQGLQFLIQYYNGEERAKGNILERFSAQQFPDLHSELNLSSLELGDSALYFCASSVMGSSTGELFFGEGSRLTVL.

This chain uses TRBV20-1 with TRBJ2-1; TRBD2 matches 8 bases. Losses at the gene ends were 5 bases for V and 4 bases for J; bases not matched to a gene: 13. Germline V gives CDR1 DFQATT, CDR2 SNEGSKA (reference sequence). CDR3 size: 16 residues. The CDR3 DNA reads TGCAGTGCTCCGATCCGTTTAGCGGGATATTACAATGAGCAGTTCTTC. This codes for CSAPIRLAGYYNEQFF.

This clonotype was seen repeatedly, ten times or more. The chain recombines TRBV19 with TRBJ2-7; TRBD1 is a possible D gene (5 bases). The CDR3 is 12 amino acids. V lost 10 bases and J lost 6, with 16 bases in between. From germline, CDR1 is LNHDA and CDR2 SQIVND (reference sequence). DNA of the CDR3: TGTGCCACTACCTCCAGGGCCGGCGAGCAGTACTTC. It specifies CATTSRAGEQYF.

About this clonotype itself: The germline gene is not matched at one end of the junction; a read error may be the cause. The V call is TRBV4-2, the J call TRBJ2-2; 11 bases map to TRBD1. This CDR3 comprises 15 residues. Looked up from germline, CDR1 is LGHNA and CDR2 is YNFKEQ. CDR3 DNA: TGTGCCAGCAGCCGGGACAGGGGGATAGGCGGGCAGCTGTTTTTT. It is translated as CASSRDRGIGGQLFF.

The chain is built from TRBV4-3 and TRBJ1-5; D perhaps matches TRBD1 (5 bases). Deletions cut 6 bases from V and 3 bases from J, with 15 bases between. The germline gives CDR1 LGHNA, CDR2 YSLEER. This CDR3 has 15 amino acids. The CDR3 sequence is CASSDNWGDNQPQHF. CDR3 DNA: TGCGCCAGCAGTGATAACTGGGGGGACAATCAGCCCCAGCATTTT.

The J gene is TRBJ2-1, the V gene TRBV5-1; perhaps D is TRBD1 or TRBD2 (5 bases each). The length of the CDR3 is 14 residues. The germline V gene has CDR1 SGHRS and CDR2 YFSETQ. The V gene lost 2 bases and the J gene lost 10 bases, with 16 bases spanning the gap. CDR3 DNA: TGCGCCAGCAGCTTTGGACAACTCACGGGAGAGCAGTTCTTC. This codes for CASSFGQLTGEQFF.

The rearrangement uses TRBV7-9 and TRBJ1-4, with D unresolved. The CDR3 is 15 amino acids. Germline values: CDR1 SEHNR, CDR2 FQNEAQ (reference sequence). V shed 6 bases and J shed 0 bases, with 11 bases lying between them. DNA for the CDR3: TGTGCCAGCAGTTTGGGGATCGCAACTAATGAAAAACTGTTTTTT. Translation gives CASSLGIATNEKLFF.

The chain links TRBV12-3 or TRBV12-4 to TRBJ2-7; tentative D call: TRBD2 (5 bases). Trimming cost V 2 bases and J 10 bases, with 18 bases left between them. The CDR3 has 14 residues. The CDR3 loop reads CASSLSEGKAAQYF. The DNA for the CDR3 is TGTGCCAGCAGTTTAAGTGAGGGAAAGGCAGCCCAGTACTTC.

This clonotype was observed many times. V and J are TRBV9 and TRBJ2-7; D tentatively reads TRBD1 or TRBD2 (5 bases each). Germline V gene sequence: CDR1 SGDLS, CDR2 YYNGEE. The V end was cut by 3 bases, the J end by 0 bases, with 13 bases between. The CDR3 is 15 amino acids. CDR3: CASSDPRDPSYEQYF. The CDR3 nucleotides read TGTGCCAGCAGCGACCCCCGGGACCCCTCCTACGAGCAGTACTTC.

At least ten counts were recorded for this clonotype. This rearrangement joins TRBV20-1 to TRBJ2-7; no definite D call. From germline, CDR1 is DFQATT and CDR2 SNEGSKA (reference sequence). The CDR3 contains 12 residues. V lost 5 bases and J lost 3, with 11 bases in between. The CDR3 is CSARQIGYEQYF. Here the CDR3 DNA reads TGCAGTGCTCGGCAGATCGGCTACGAGCAGTACTTC.

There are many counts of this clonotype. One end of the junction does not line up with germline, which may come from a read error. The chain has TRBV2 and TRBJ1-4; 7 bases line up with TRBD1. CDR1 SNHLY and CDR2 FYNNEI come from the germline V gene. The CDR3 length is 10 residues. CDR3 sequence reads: CASRKDRLHF. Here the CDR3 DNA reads TGTGCCAGCAGAAAGGACAGGCTACATTTT.

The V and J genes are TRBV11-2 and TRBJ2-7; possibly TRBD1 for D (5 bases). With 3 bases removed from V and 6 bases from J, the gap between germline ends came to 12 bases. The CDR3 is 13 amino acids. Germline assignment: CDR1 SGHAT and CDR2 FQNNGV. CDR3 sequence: CASSFVQAGEQYF. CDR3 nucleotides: TGTGCCAGCAGCTTCGTACAGGCCGGCGAGCAGTACTTC.

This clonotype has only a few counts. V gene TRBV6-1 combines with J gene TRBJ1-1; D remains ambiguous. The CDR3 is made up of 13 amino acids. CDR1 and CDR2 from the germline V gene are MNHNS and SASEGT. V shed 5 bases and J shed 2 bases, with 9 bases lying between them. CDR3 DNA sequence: TGTGCCAGCAGTTCCCAGCCTAACACTGAAGCTTTCTTT. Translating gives CASSSQPNTEAFF.

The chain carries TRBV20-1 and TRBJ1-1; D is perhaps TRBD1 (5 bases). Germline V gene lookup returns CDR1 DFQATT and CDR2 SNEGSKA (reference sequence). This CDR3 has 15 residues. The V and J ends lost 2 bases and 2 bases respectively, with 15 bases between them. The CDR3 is CSARRRQGGNTEAFF. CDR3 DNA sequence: TGCAGTGCTAGAAGGAGGCAGGGAGGAAACACTGAAGCTTTCTTT.

CDR3 amino acids: CASSLSPISGSYNEQFF. Written as DNA, the CDR3 is TGTGCCAGCAGCTTATCGCCTATCAGCGGATCCTACAATGAGCAGTTCTTC. The chain uses TRBV7-9 and TRBJ2-1; tentatively, D is TRBD2 (5 bases). Germline lookup yields CDR1 SEHNR and CDR2 FQNEAQ (reference sequence). Deletions cut 2 bases from V and 1 base from J, with 15 bases between. The CDR3 contains 17 residues.

CDR3 residues: CSVSRGHKGNEQFF. CDR3 coding DNA: TGCAGCGTTAGCCGGGGGCACAAAGGTAATGAGCAGTTCTTC. The chain uses TRBV29-1 and TRBJ2-1; the D gene could be TRBD1 or TRBD2 (6 bases each). This CDR3 comprises 14 residues. V was clipped by 5 bases and J by 7 bases, with 18 bases between them. CDR1 and CDR2 from the germline V gene are SQVTM and ANQGSEA.

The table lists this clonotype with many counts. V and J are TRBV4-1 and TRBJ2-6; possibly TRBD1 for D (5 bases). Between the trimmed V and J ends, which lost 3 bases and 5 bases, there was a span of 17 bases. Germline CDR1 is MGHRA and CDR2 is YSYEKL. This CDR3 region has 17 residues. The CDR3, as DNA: TGCGCCAGCAGCCAGGGGCAGCTGGTCGTCCGGGCCAACGTCCTGACTTTC. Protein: CASSQGQLVVRANVLTF.

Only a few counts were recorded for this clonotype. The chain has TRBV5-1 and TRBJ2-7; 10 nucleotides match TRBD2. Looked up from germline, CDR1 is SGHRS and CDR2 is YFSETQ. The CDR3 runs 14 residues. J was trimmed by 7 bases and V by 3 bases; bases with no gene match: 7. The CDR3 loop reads CASSSGTSVGEQYF. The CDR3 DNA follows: TGCGCCAGCAGCTCCGGGACTAGCGTCGGGGAGCAGTACTTC.

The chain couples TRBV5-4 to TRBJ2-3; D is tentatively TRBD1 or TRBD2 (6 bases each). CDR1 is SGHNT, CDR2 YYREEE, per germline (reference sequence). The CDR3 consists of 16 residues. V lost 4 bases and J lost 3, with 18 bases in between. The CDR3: CASSGGRDLRTDTQYF. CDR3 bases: TGTGCCAGCAGCGGGGGGCGGGATCTTAGGACAGATACGCAGTATTTT. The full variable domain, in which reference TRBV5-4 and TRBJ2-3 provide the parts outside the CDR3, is ETGVTQSPTHLIKTRGQQVTLRCSSQSGHNTVSWYQQALGQGPQFIFQYYREEENGRGNFPPRFSGLQFPNYSSELNVNALELDDSALYLCASSGGRDLRTDTQYFGPGTRLTVL.

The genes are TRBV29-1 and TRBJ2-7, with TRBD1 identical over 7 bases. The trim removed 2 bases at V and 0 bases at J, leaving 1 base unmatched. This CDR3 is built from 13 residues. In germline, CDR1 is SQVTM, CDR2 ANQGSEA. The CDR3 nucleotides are TGCAGCGTTGAAAGGGGGCTCTCCTACGAGCAGTACTTC. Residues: CSVERGLSYEQYF.

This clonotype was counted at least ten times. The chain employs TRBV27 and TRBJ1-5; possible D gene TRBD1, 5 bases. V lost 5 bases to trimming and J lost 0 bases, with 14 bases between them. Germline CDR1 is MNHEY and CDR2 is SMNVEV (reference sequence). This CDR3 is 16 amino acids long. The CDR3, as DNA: TGTGCCAGCAGTGGGGACCCTGGGGGTAGCAATCAGCCCCAGCATTTT. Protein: CASSGDPGGSNQPQHF.

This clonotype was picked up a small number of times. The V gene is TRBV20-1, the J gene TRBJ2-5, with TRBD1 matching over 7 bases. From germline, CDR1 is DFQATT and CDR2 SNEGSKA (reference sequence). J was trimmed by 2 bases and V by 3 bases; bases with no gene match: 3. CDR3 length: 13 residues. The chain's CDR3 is CSARGTDQETQYF. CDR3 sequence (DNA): TGCAGTGCTAGGGGGACAGATCAAGAGACCCAGTACTTC.

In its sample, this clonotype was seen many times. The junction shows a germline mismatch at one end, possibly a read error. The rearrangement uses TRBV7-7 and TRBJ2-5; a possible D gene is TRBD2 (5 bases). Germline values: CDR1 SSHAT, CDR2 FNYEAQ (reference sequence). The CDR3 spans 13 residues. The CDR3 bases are TGTGCTAGCAGCGGTCTGGGCGGCGAGACCCAGTACTTC. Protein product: CASSGLGGETQYF.

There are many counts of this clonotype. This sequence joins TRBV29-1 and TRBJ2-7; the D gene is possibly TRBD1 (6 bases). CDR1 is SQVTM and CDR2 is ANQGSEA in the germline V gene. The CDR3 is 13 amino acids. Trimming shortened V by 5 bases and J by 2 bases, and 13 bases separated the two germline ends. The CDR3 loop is CSVNRGQPYEQYF. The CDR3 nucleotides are TGCAGCGTTAACCGGGGACAACCCTACGAGCAGTACTTC.

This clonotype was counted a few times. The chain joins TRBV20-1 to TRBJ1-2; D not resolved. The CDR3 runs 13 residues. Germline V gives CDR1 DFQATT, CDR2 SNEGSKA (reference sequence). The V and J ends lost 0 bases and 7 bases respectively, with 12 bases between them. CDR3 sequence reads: CSARDIWAAGYTF. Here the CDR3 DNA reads TGCAGTGCTAGAGATATATGGGCAGCTGGCTACACCTTC.

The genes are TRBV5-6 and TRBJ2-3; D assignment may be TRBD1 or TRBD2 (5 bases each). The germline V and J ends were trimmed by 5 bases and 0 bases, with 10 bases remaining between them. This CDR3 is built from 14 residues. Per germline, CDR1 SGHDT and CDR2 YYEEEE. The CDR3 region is CASSWDASTDTQYF. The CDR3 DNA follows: TGTGCCAGCAGTTGGGACGCTAGCACAGATACGCAGTATTTT.

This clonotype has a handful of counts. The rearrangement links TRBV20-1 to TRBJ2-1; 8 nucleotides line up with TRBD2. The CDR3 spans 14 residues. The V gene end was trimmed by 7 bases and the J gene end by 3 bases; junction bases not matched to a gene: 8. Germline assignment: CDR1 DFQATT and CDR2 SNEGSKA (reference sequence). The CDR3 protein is CSGRVAGSYNEQFF. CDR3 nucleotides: TGCAGTGGCAGGGTAGCGGGAAGCTACAATGAGCAGTTCTTC.

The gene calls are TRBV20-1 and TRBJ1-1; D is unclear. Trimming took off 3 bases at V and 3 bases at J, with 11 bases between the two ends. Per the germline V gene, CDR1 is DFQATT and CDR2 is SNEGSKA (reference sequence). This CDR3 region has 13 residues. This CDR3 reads CSARSPEDTEAFF. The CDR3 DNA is TGCAGTGCTAGGTCACCGGAGGACACTGAAGCTTTCTTT.

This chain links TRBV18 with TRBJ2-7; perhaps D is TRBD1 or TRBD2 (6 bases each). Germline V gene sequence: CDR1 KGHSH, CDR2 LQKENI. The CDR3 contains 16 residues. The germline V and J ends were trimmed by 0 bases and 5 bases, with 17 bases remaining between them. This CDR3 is CASSPPRGRGTDEQYF. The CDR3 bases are TGTGCCAGCTCACCACCCCGGGGGCGGGGTACGGACGAGCAGTACTTC.